This T cell receptor beta chain appears in the sequencing data of a study of T cells after yellow fever vaccination. Turning to the study itself: Fractions of limited cellularity were prepared by means of SMART-Seq v4 Ultra Low Input.

TCRdb called the 5' RACE reads again in MiXCR, with one record for every CDR3 protein. The sample consists of under 600,000 distinct CDR3 sequences, about a fifth of them appearing once. The length of the CDR3 is 12 residues. The germline V gene has CDR1 SEHNR and CDR2 FQNEAQ (reference sequence). Between the trimmed V and J ends, which lost 0 bases and 8 bases, there was a span of 7 bases. Study outcomes and limitations: Few clonotypes appeared in both CD4 and CD8 compartments.

On this clonotype itself: What it binds is not known.

The J gene is TRBJ1-2, the V gene TRBV7-9; D remains ambiguous. The sample was PBMCs, taken around 3 weeks after the first yellow fever vaccination. The clonotype originates from a man younger than 35 who received the YFV17D yellow fever vaccine. DNA of the CDR3: TGTGCCAGCAGCTTAGCGCAAGGAGGCTACACCTTC. Translation gives CASSLAQGGYTF.